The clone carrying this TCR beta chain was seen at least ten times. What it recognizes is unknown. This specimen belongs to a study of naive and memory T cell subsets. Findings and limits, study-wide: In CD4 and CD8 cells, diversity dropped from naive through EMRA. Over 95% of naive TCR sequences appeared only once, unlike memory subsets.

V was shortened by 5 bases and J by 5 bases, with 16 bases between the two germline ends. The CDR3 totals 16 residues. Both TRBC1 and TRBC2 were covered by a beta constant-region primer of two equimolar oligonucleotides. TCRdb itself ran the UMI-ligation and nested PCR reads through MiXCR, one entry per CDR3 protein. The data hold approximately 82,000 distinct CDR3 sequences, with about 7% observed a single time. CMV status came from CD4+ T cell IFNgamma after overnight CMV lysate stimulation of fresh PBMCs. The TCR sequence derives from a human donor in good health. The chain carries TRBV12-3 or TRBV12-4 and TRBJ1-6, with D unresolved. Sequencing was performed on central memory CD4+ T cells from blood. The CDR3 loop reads CASSLPDGRDNSPLHF. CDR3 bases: TGTGCCAGCAGTCTACCGGACGGGAGGGATAATTCACCCCTCCACTTT.